This TCR beta chain originates from a study of blood T cell repertoires in COVID-19. The CDR3 totals 14 residues. The V and J ends lost 2 bases and 4 bases, in that order; junction bases with no gene match: 4. CDR1 KGHSH and CDR2 LQKENI come from the germline V gene. Produced via immunoSEQ multiplex PCR; TCRdb's table is partial and in-frame only. This repertoire shows 99,000 or so clones, approximately 83% found once; its top ten account for approximately 3.3%. Sequenced input: peripheral blood. The receptor comes from a woman of 80 years or more with active or convalescent COVID-19. The chain carries TRBV18 and TRBJ1-1; 7 positions agree with TRBD1. CDR3 amino acids: CASSPGSGGTEAFF. The DNA of the CDR3 is TGTGCCAGCTCACCAGGTTCAGGGGGCACTGAAGCTTTCTTT.